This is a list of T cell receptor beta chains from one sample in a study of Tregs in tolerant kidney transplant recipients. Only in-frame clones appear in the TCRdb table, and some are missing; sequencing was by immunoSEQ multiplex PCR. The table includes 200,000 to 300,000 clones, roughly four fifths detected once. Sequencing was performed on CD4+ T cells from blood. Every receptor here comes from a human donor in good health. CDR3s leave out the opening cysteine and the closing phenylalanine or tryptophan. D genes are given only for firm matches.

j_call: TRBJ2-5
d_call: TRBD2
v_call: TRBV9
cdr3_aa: ASSVGGSGRYRETQY

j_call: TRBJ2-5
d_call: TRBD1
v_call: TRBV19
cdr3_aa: ASSRDRRYQETQY

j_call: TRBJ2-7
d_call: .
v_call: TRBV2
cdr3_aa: ASSDPSYEQY

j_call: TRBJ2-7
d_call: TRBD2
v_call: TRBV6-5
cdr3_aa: ASRGLAYEQY

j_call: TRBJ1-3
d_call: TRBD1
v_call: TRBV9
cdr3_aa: ASRRGTGGTGNTIY

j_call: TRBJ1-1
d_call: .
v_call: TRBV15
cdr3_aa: ATSAKPPRNTEAF

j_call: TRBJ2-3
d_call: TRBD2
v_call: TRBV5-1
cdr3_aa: ASSLAPGTSGTDTQY

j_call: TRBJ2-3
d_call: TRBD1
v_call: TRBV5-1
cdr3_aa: ASSTGQITDTQY

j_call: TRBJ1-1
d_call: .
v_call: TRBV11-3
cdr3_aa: ASSLEGPGVPNTEAF

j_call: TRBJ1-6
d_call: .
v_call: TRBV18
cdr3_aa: ASSPRTGRNSPLH

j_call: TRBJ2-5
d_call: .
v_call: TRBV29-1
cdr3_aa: SVGAVSAETQY

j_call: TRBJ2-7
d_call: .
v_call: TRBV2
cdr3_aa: ASSGRTTSYEQY

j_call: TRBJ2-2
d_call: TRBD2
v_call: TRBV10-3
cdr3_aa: AISKLAGGNTGELF

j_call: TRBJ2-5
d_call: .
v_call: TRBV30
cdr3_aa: AWSPGGETQY

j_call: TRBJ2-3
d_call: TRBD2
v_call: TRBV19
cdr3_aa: ASSTLAGATVGTQY

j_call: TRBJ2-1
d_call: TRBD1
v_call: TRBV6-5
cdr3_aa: ASSTDRGTYNEQF

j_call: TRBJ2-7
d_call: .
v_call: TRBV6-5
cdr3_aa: ASSYKSPGSYEQY

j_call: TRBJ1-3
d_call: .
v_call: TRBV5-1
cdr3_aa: ASSEGQLSSGNTIY

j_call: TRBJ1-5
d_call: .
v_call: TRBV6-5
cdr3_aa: ASSIIQGNQPQH

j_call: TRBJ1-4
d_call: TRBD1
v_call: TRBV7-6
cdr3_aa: ASSTRTGATNEKLF

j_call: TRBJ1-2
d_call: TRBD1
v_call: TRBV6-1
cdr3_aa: ASTEQGRNYGYT

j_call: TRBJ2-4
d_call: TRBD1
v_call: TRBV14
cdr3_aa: ASRQDRQAIQY

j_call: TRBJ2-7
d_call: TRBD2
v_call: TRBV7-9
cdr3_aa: ASSPQGRGRYEQY

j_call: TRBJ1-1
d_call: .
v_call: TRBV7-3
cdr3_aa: ASAPPRGAAF

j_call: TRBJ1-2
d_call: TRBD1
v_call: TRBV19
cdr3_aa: ASSIEHRGRQGYT

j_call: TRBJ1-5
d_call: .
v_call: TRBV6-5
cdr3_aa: ATTPGSNQPQH

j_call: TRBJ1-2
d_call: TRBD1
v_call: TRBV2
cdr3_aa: ASREGARGYT

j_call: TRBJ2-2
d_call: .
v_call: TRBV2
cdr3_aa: ASSGGGGSTGELF

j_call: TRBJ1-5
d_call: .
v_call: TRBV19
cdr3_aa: ASSIVPVDQPQH

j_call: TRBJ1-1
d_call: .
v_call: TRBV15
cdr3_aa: ATSRLNTEAF

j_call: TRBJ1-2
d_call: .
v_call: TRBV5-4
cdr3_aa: ASSLEQRRNGYT

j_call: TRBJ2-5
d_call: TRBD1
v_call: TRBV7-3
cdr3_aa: ASSLSPGQGLETQY

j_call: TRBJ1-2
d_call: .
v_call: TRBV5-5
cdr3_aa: ASSQTQGGYT

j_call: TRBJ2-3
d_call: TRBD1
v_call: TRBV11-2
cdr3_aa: ASSGRRQGPTADTQY

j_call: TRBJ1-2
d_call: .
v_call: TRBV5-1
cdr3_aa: ASSPHTGTPTGGYT

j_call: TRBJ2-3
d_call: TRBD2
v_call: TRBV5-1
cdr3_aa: ASSSGPLAGDTDTQY

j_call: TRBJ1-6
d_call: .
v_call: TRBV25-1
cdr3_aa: ASSAQNSPLH

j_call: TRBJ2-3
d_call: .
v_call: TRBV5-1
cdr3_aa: ASSLEADTDTQY

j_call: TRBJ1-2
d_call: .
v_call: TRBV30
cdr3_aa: AWSGAKANYGYT

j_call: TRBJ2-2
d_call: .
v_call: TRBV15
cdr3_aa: ATSREGGGELF

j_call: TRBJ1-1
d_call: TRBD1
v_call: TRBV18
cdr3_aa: ASSLERQGATEAF

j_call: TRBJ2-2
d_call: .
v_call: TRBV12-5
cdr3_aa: ASGSDWAGELF

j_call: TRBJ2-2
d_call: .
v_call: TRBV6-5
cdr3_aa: ASSRYRNTGELF

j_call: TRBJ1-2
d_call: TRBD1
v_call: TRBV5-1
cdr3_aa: ASSYQGGNYGYT

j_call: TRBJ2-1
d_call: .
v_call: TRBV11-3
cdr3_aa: ASSRTGGVGNEQF

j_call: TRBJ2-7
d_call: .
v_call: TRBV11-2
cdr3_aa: ASSEGPLSEQY

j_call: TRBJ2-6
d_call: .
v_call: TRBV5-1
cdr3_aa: ASSLDPTGANVLT

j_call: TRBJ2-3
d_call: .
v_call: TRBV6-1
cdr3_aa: ASSEWRRDTDTQY

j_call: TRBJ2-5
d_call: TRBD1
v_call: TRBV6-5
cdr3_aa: ASSYGTGRGETQY

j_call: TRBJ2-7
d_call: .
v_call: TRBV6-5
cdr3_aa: ASSYREEYEQY

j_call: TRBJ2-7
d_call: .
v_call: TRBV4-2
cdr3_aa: ASSPPLRVTYEQY

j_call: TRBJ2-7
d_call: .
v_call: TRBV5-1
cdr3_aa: ASSSERGVYEQY

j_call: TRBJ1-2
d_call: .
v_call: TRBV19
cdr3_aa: ASSMSGDGYGYT

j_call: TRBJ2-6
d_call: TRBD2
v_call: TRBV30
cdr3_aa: ARGGTGLSGANVLT

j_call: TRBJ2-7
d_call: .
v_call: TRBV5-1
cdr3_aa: ASSPVGFYEQY

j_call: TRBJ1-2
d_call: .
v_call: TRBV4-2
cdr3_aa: ASSPPAQRANYGYT

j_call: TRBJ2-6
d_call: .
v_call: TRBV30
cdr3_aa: AFPAGAGSGANVLT

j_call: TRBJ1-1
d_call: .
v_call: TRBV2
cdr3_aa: ASSGGVNTEAF

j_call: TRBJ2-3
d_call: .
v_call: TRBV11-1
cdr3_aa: ASSLGRSTDTQY

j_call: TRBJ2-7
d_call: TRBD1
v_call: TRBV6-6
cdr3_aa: ASSVRDRGLEQY